These T cell receptor beta chains were read from a single sample in a study of blood T cell repertoires in COVID-19. Generated by immunoSEQ multiplex PCR, the TCRdb table keeps only in-frame clones and is missing some. The table has roughly 100,000 clones, roughly 80% seen once. The source material was peripheral blood. The origin of the receptors is an elderly man with active or convalescent COVID-19. Each CDR3 is given with its conserved first and last residue. Fields, in order: D gene, V gene, J gene, clone size, CDR3 DNA, CDR3 protein. D genes are given only for firm matches. Size is stated for part of the rows, as once, few or many counts, or as a class when the clone is expanded.

D gene: -
V gene: TRBV12-3/TRBV12-4
J gene: TRBJ1-2
clone size: once
CDR3 DNA: TGTGCCAGCAGTCCCTCGGGATATGGCTACACCTTC
CDR3 protein: CASSPSGYGYTF

D gene: TRBD1
V gene: TRBV7-9
J gene: TRBJ1-6
clone size: -
CDR3 DNA: TGTGCCAGCAGCCCCCAAAGGACAGGGTTCTCACCCCTCCACTTT
CDR3 protein: CASSPQRTGFSPLHF

D gene: -
V gene: TRBV4-1
J gene: TRBJ2-7
clone size: -
CDR3 DNA: TGCGCCAGCAGCCAAGGTGGGGGGGCTCGCGACTACGAGCAGTACTTC
CDR3 protein: CASSQGGGARDYEQYF

D gene: -
V gene: TRBV5-5
J gene: TRBJ2-7
clone size: -
CDR3 DNA: TGTGCCAGCAGCTTGTCCAGGTACGAGCAGTACTTC
CDR3 protein: CASSLSRYEQYF

D gene: -
V gene: TRBV6-5
J gene: TRBJ1-5
clone size: -
CDR3 DNA: TGTGCCAGCAGTTACTCGGGCAGGGGCAATCAGCCCCAGCATTTT
CDR3 protein: CASSYSGRGNQPQHF

D gene: TRBD2
V gene: TRBV19
J gene: TRBJ2-2
clone size: once
CDR3 DNA: TGTGCCAGTAGTATAGGCGGGGGGTCTCACGGGGAGCTGTTTTTT
CDR3 protein: CASSIGGGSHGELFF

D gene: -
V gene: TRBV6-2/TRBV6-3
J gene: TRBJ1-2
clone size: -
CDR3 DNA: TGTGCCAGCAGTTCCCCAGGGGTTTATGGCTACACCTTC
CDR3 protein: CASSSPGVYGYTF

D gene: TRBD1
V gene: TRBV19
J gene: TRBJ1-2
clone size: -
CDR3 DNA: TGTGCCAGTAGCCCCCAGGCCTGGGACAGTGGGAATGGCTACACCTTC
CDR3 protein: CASSPQAWDSGNGYTF

D gene: -
V gene: TRBV18
J gene: TRBJ1-6
clone size: -
CDR3 DNA: TGTGCCAGCTCACCAGGGGGGGGCAATTCACCCCTCCACTTT
CDR3 protein: CASSPGGGNSPLHF

D gene: TRBD1
V gene: TRBV19
J gene: TRBJ1-4
clone size: -
CDR3 DNA: TGTGCCAGCGCCGGGACAGGGGGATCTACTAATGAAAAACTGTTTTTT
CDR3 protein: CASAGTGGSTNEKLFF

D gene: -
V gene: TRBV27
J gene: TRBJ1-2
clone size: -
CDR3 DNA: TGTGCCAGCAGTGGGGGACCCCCGGCAGCGGGCTATGGCTACACCTTC
CDR3 protein: CASSGGPPAAGYGYTF

D gene: TRBD1
V gene: TRBV7-9
J gene: TRBJ1-4
clone size: -
CDR3 DNA: TGTGCCAGCAGCTTAGGTTGGGACAGGGGACAAGAAAAACTGTTTTTT
CDR3 protein: CASSLGWDRGQEKLFF

D gene: -
V gene: TRBV6-6
J gene: TRBJ2-5
clone size: once
CDR3 DNA: TGTGCCAGCAGTTCAGCGACTAGAACATTGAAAGAGACCCAGTACTTC
CDR3 protein: CASSSATRTLKETQYF

D gene: -
V gene: TRBV12-3/TRBV12-4
J gene: TRBJ1-5
clone size: -
CDR3 DNA: TGTGCCAGCAGTTTGGGGGGTTTGCAGCCCCAGCATTTT
CDR3 protein: CASSLGGLQPQHF

D gene: TRBD2
V gene: TRBV4-1
J gene: TRBJ2-1
clone size: -
CDR3 DNA: TGCGCCAGCAGCCAAACCCTAGCGGGCTCCTACAATGAGCAGTTCTTC
CDR3 protein: CASSQTLAGSYNEQFF

D gene: -
V gene: TRBV5-3
J gene: TRBJ1-2
clone size: -
CDR3 DNA: TGTGCCAGAAGCACCGCGTGTATGGTGAGTGGCTACACCTTC
CDR3 protein: CARSTACMVSGYTF

D gene: TRBD1
V gene: TRBV12-5
J gene: TRBJ1-4
clone size: -
CDR3 DNA: TGTGCTAGTGGTTTGGTACCCGACAGGGGATATGAAAAACTGTTTTTT
CDR3 protein: CASGLVPDRGYEKLFF

D gene: -
V gene: TRBV3-1/TRBV3-2
J gene: TRBJ2-1
clone size: -
CDR3 DNA: TGTGCCAGCAGCCATGTCACCGCTGCCAGGGATGAGCAGTTCTTC
CDR3 protein: CASSHVTAARDEQFF

D gene: -
V gene: TRBV3-1/TRBV3-2
J gene: TRBJ2-7
clone size: -
CDR3 DNA: TGTGCCAGCAGCCACCGACAGTCCTCCTACGAGCAGTACTTC
CDR3 protein: CASSHRQSSYEQYF

D gene: -
V gene: TRBV11-2
J gene: TRBJ1-5
clone size: -
CDR3 DNA: TGTGCCAGCAGCCAAGACAGGAATCAGCCCCAGCATTTT
CDR3 protein: CASSQDRNQPQHF

D gene: TRBD1
V gene: TRBV5-1
J gene: TRBJ2-2
clone size: -
CDR3 DNA: TGCGCCAGCAGCTGGGGACAGGGGAACGGGGAGCTGTTTTTT
CDR3 protein: CASSWGQGNGELFF

D gene: -
V gene: TRBV4-2
J gene: TRBJ1-2
clone size: -
CDR3 DNA: TGTGCCAGCAGCCAAGATACAACGCCTGGCCTAGTCTTC
CDR3 protein: CASSQDTTPGLVF

D gene: TRBD1
V gene: TRBV4-3
J gene: TRBJ2-3
clone size: -
CDR3 DNA: TGCGCCAGCAGCCACGATGGGACAGGCAGTGGAGATACGCAGTATTTT
CDR3 protein: CASSHDGTGSGDTQYF

D gene: -
V gene: TRBV7-3
J gene: TRBJ1-5
clone size: -
CDR3 DNA: TGTGCCAGCAGCTTAATTGGGCAGGACTGCTTTAATAGCAATCAGCCCCAGCATTTT
CDR3 protein: CASSLIGQDCFNSNQPQHF

D gene: TRBD1
V gene: TRBV7-8
J gene: TRBJ1-2
clone size: -
CDR3 DNA: TGTGCCAGCAGCTTACTAGACCCGGGACAGGGTTATGGCTACACCTTC
CDR3 protein: CASSLLDPGQGYGYTF

D gene: -
V gene: TRBV9
J gene: TRBJ1-3
clone size: -
CDR3 DNA: TGTGCCAGCAGCGTAGGAACAGGGTCCGGAAACACCATATATTTT
CDR3 protein: CASSVGTGSGNTIYF

D gene: -
V gene: TRBV19
J gene: TRBJ1-1
clone size: -
CDR3 DNA: TGTGCCAGTAGTAAACAGGGTGGAGGCACTGAAGCTTTCTTT
CDR3 protein: CASSKQGGGTEAFF

D gene: TRBD1
V gene: TRBV28
J gene: TRBJ1-2
clone size: -
CDR3 DNA: TGTGCCAGCAGTTTATACGGGACAGATTATGGCTACACCTTC
CDR3 protein: CASSLYGTDYGYTF